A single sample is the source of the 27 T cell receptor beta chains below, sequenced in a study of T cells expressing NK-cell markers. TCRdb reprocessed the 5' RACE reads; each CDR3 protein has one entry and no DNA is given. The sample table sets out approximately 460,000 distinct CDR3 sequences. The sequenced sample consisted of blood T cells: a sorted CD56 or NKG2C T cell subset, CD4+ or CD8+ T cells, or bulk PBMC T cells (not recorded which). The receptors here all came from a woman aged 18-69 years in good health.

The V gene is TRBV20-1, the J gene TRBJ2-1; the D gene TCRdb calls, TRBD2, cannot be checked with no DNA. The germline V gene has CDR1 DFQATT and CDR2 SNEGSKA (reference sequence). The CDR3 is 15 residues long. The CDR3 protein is CSARPLRDQSREQFF.

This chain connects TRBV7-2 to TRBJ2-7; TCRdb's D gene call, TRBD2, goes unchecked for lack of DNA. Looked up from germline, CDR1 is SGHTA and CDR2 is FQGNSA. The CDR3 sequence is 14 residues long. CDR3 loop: CASRHSGTSYEQYF.

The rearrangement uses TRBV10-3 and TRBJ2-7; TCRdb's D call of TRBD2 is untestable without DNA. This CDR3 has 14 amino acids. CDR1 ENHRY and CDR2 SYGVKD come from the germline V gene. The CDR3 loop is CAIREASGSYEQYF.

Here the CDR3 reads CASSSDSSYEQFF. V gene TRBV28 combines with J gene TRBJ2-1; TCRdb returns TRBD1, unconfirmable since there is no DNA. Per the germline V gene, CDR1 is MDHEN and CDR2 is SYDVKM. The CDR3 is 13 residues long.

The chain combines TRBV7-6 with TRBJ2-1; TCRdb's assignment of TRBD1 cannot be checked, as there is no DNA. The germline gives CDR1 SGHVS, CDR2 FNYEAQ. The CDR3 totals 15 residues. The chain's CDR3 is CASSLDDRVDNEQFF.

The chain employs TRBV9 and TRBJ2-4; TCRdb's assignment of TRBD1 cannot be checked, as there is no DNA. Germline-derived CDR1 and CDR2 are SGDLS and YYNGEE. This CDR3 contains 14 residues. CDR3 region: CASSVGGGTSIQYF.

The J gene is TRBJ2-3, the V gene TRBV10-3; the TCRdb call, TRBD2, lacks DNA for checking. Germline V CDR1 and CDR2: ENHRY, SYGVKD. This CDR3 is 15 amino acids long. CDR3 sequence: CATEDGAFPTDTQYF.

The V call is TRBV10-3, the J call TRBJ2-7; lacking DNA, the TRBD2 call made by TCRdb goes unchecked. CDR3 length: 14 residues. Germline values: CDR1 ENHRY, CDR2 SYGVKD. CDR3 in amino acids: CAIASGTPGGEQYF.

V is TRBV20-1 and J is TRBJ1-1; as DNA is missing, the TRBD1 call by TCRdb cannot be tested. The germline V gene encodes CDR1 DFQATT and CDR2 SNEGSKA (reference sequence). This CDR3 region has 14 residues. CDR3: CSAPYQGENTEAFF.

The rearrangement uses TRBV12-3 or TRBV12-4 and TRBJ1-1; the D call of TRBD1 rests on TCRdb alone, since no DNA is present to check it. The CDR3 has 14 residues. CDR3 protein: CASSFLGGWTEAFF.

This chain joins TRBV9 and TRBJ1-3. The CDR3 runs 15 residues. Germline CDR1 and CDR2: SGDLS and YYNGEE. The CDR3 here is CASSVVPGLGNTIYF.

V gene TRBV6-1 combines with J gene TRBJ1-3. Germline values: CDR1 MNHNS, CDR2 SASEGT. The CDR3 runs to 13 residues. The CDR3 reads CAIGQTSGNTIYF.

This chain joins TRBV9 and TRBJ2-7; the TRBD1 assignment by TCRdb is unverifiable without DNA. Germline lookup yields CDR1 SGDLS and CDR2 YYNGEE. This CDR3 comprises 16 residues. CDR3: CASSVGAQPLSYEQYF.

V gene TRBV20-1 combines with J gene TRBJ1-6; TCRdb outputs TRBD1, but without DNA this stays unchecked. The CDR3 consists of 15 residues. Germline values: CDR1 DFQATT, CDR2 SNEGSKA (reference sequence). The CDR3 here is CSARAVRDRNSPLHF.

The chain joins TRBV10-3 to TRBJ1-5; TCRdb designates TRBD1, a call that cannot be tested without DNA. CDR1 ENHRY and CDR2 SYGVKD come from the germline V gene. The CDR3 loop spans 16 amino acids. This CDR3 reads CAFSESGRGGNQPQHF.

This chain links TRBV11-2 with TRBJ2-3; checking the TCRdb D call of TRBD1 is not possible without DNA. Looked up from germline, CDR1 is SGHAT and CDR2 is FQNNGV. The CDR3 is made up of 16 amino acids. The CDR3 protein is CASSLAGRPITDTQYF. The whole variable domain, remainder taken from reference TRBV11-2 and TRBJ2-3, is EAGVAQSPRYKIIEKRQSVAFWCNPISGHATLYWYQQILGQGPKLLIQFQNNGVVDDSQLPKDRFSAERLKGVDSTLKIQPAKLEDSAVYLCASSLAGRPITDTQYFGPGTRLTVL.

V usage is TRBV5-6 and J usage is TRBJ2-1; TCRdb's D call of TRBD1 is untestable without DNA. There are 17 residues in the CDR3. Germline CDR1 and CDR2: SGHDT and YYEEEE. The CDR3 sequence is CASSLAPGRASYNEQFF.

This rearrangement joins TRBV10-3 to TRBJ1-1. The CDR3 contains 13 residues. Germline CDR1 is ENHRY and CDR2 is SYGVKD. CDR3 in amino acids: CAISEGVVAEAFF.

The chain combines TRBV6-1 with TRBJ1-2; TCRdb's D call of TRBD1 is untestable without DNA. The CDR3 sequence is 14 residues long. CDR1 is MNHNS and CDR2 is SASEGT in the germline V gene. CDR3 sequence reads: CASSKQGSIYGYTF.

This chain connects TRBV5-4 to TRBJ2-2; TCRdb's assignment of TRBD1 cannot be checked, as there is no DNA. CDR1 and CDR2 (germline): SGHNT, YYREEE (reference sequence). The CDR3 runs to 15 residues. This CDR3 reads CASSLEGTPTGELFF.

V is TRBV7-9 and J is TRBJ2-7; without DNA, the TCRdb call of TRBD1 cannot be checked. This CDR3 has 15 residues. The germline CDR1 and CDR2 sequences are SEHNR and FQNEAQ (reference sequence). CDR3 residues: CASSALTGGFYEQYF.

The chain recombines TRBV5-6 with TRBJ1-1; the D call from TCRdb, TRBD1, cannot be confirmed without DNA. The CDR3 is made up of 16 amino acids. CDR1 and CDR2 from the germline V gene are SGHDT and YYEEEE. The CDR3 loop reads CASSLPGRGSGTEAFF.

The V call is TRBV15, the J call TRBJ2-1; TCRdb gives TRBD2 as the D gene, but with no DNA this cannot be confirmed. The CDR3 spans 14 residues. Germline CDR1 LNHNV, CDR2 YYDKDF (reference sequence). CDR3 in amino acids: CATASGRDYNEQFF.

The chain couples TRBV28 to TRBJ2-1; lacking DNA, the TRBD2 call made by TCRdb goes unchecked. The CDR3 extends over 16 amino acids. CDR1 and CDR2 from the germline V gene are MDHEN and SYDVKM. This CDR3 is CASSPTGTSGNDEQFF. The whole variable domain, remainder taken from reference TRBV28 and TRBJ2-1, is DVKVTQSSRYLVKRTGEKVFLECVQDMDHENMFWYRQDPGLGLRLIYFSYDVKMKEKGDIPEGYSVSREKKERFSLILESASTNQTSMYLCASSPTGTSGNDEQFFGPGTRLTVL.

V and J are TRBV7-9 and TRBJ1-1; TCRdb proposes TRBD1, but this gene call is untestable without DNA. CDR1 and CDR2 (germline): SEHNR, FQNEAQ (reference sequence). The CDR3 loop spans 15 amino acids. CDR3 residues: CASSAPDNQGTEAFF.

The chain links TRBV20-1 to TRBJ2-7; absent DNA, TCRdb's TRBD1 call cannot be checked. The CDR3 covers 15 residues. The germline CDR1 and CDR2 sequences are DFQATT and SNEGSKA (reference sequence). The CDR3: CSAVGSGRGTYEQYF.

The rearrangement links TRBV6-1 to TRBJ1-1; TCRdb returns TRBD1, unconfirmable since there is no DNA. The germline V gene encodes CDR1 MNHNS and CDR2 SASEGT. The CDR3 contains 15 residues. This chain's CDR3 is CASSGQQSMNTEAFF.